The next 5 T cell receptor beta chains were all read from a single sample in a study of T cell repertoires in cytomegalovirus infection. Using its own MiXCR run on the reads, TCRdb lists one record per CDR3 protein. The sample includes roughly 500,000 distinct CDR3 sequences, roughly a third of them seen just once. No cognate antigen is known for these TCRs. The source material was cultured PBMCs, sampled from culture after CMV antigen stimulation. These receptors originate from a human donor in good health (CMV status not recorded). Some clones in this sample may be carry-over from other donors' samples.

This clonotype was seen more than once but under ten times. The chain is built from TRBV7-2 and TRBJ2-5, with 8 bases identical to TRBD1. CDR1 and CDR2 (germline): SGHTA, FQGNSA. The CDR3 length is 13 residues. Trimming cost V 4 bases and J 6 bases; bases outside gene matches: 4. Here the CDR3 DNA reads TGTGCCAGCAGCTCAGGGGGCTCCCAGACCCAGTACTTC. This codes for CASSSGGSQTQYF.

This clonotype appeared many times. This chain links TRBV7-2 with TRBJ2-1, with 11 positions matching TRBD2. Trimming cost V 4 bases and J 0 bases; bases outside gene matches: 14. The length of the CDR3 is 20 residues. The germline V gene has CDR1 SGHTA and CDR2 FQGNSA. CDR3 sequence reads: CASSSSPGLAELSSYNEQFF. In DNA form, the CDR3 reads TGTGCCAGCAGCTCATCACCGGGACTAGCGGAATTGAGCTCCTACAATGAGCAGTTCTTC.

The rearrangement joins TRBV6-1 to TRBJ2-7; 7 nucleotides line up with TRBD2. In germline, CDR1 is MNHNS, CDR2 SASEGT. Trimming at V came to 3 bases and at J to 5 bases, leaving 10 bases not matched to a gene. The CDR3 is 15 residues long. The CDR3 DNA sequence: TGTGCCAGCAGTGACGAGGGCGGGAGCCCCCACGAGCAGTACGTC. Translation: CASSDEGGSPHEQYV.

The CDR3 spells CASSAGQGVADTQYF. The DNA of the CDR3 is TGTGCCAGCAGCGCCGGACAGGGTGTGGCAGATACGCAGTATTTT. J is TRBJ2-3 and V is TRBV7-9; 8 nucleotides align to TRBD1. The CDR3 runs to 15 residues. The germline CDR1 and CDR2 sequences are SEHNR and FQNEAQ (reference sequence). Losses at the gene ends were 5 bases for V and 4 bases for J; bases not matched to a gene: 8.

This clonotype has only a few counts. The V gene is TRBV28, the J gene TRBJ1-2, with a weak D call TRBD1 (5 bases). This CDR3 comprises 18 residues. V was shortened by 3 bases and J by 4 bases, with 24 bases between the two germline ends. Germline V gives CDR1 MDHEN, CDR2 SYDVKM. The CDR3: CASSLFGTEEMIVYGYTF. CDR3 DNA: TGTGCCAGCAGTTTGTTCGGGACGGAGGAAATGATTGTCTATGGCTACACCTTC.